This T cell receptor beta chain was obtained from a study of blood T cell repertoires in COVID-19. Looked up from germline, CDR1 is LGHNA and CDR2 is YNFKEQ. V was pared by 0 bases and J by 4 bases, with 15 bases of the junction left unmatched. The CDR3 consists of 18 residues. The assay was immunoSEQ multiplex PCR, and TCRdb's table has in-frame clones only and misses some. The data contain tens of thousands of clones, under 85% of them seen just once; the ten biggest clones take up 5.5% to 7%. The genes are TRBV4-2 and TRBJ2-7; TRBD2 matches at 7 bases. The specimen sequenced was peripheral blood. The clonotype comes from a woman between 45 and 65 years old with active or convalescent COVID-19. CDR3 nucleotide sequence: TGTGCCAGCAGCCAAGAGGGAGGGGCTCGTACGTACCCGTACGAGCAGTACTTC. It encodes CASSQEGGARTYPYEQYF.